The entry below gives a single T cell receptor beta chain sequence along with its context. Via MiXCR, TCRdb re-called the 5' RACE reads, giving one row per CDR3 protein. The sample carries roughly 4,900 distinct CDR3 sequences, just over 70% recorded once. This TCR was sampled from a female donor with breast cancer. Sequencing was carried out using naive CD4+ T cells sorted from blood. Sample subset: naive CD4+ T cells, CD4+CD45RA+CD25-.

The CDR3 DNA reads as TGCAGTGCTGGGGAGAAAACTCCCCAGCATTTT. Its protein is CSAGEKTPQHF. The chain joins TRBV20-1 to TRBJ1-5; no firm D call. The ends were cut back, 5 bases at V and 10 bases at J, with 12 bases in the middle. Per germline, CDR1 DFQATT and CDR2 SNEGSKA (reference sequence). The CDR3 consists of 11 residues.